One sample yielded the 18 T cell receptor beta chains listed below, sequenced in a study of post-analysis software for immune sequencing data (dated by TCRdb to 2015 to 2017). These TCRs' antigens remain unknown. The paper's findings and limits, for the study overall: Patients showed significantly higher frequencies than controls for several TRBV segments, among them TRBV5-6, TRBV5-1 and TRBV20-1.

The library came from PCR. Sequencer: Illumina HiSeq 2500. To reduce PCR and sequencing biases, unique molecular identifiers were built into the TCR beta cDNA libraries. In TCRdb, the public reads were trimmed at Q25 with fastp and aligned with MiXCR, with productive beta chains retained. Every entry covers one CDR3 protein and lists the most common genes and DNA from its rows. Counted in this sample were 800,000 to 950,000 distinct CDR3 sequences; approximately 50% of them appeared once. The ten largest clones take up roughly 4.4% of the sample. Sequencing used blood. The receptors were gathered from a girl aged 5-17 years with multiple sclerosis.

This chain uses TRBV5-1 with TRBJ2-3; D remains unclear. The germline CDR1 and CDR2 sequences are SGHRS and YFSETQ. Trimming took off 4 bases at V and 5 bases at J, with 11 bases between the two ends. The CDR3 consists of 13 residues. CDR3 residues: CASSALHGDTQYF. The CDR3 DNA is TGCGCCAGCAGCGCGCTCCACGGAGATACGCAGTATTTT.

J is TRBJ2-4 and V is TRBV29-1, with D unclear. Trimming cost V 4 bases and J 2 bases, with 9 bases left between them. In germline, CDR1 is SQVTM, CDR2 ANQGSEA. The CDR3 length is 13 residues. The CDR3 coding sequence is TGCAGCGTTGGTCTACTCACCAAAAACATTCAGTACTTC. This codes for CSVGLLTKNIQYF.

V usage is TRBV7-2 and J usage is TRBJ2-3; no firm D call. Deletions cut 5 bases from V and 7 bases from J, with 7 bases between. This CDR3 comprises 11 residues. The germline gives CDR1 SGHTA, CDR2 FQGNSA. The CDR3 sequence is CASSDFNTQYF. CDR3 nucleotide sequence: TGTGCCAGCAGCGACTTTAATACGCAGTATTTT.

This chain uses TRBV14 with TRBJ1-2; the D gene is possibly TRBD1 (5 bases). Trimming removed 4 bases from V and 4 bases from J, with 10 bases in between. CDR1 and CDR2 (germline): SGHDN, FVKESK. This CDR3 is 13 amino acids long. CDR3 residues: CASSPGVSYGYTF. CDR3 nucleotides: TGTGCCAGCAGCCCGGGGGTCTCCTATGGCTACACCTTC.

The chain combines TRBV7-8 with TRBJ1-2, with no clear D. The V end was cut by 5 bases, the J end by 2 bases, with 15 bases between. CDR3 length: 15 amino acids. From germline, CDR1 is SGHVS and CDR2 FQNEAQ. CDR3 DNA: TGTGCCAGCAGCCCCCAAAGGGTCCCCAACTATGGCTACACCTTC. This translates into CASSPQRVPNYGYTF. The full variable domain, with the rest looked up from reference TRBV7-8 and TRBJ1-2, is GAGVSQSPRYKVAKRGQDVALRCDPISGHVSLFWYQQALGQGPEFLTYFQNEAQLDKSGLPSDRFFAERPEGSVSTLKIQRTQQEDSAVYLCASSPQRVPNYGYTFGSGTRLTVV.

This clonotype was counted between two and nine times. This rearrangement joins TRBV29-1 to TRBJ1-2, with a tentative D call TRBD1 (5 bases). The V gene lost 2 bases and the J gene lost 0 bases, with 16 bases spanning the gap. The CDR3 contains 16 residues. CDR1 is SQVTM, CDR2 ANQGSEA, per germline. The CDR3 bases are TGCAGCGTTGAACCCCGAGGGAGGGGAGCTAACTATGGCTACACCTTC. It encodes CSVEPRGRGANYGYTF.

This clonotype appeared a few times. This sequence joins TRBV20-1 and TRBJ2-5, with 11 bases fitting TRBD1. The DNA end lines up better with TRBJ2-7; the J call may be wrong. CDR1 is DFQATT and CDR2 is SNEGSKA in the germline V gene (reference sequence). This CDR3 is built from 14 residues. The CDR3: CSASRPGQGGEQYF. Here the CDR3 DNA reads TGCAGTGCTAGCCGACCGGGACAGGGGGGCGAGCAGTACTTC.

The gene calls are TRBV4-1 and TRBJ2-3; D may be TRBD1 (7 bases). The V end lost 4 bases, the J end lost 1 base, and 15 bases lay between the germline ends. From germline, CDR1 is MGHRA and CDR2 YSYEKL. The CDR3 contains 16 residues. The CDR3 bases are TGCGCCAGCAGCCCAAGAGGCGGGACAGGCACAGATACGCAGTATTTT. Residues: CASSPRGGTGTDTQYF.

J is TRBJ2-4 and V is TRBV20-1, with 7 bases lining up with TRBD1. Looked up from germline, CDR1 is DFQATT and CDR2 is SNEGSKA (reference sequence). The CDR3 loop spans 17 amino acids. J gave up 5 bases and V 1 base, and 14 bases lay outside the gene matches. The CDR3: CSARARGFRDSENIQYF. The DNA for the CDR3 is TGCAGTGCTAGAGCCAGAGGGTTCCGGGACAGTGAAAACATTCAGTACTTC.

V and J are TRBV6-1 and TRBJ2-1; 9 positions match TRBD2. The ends lost 7 bases at V and 2 bases at J; junction bases unmatched: 6. This CDR3 contains 15 residues. Per germline, CDR1 MNHNS and CDR2 SASEGT. Here the CDR3 reads CASTTTSGPYNEQFF. The CDR3 DNA is TGTGCCAGCACCACGACTAGCGGTCCCTACAATGAGCAGTTCTTC.

J is TRBJ2-1 and V is TRBV27, with 11 bases lining up with TRBD2. The CDR3 extends over 15 amino acids. Germline CDR1 reads MNHEY; CDR2 reads SMNVEV (reference sequence). J gave up 2 bases and V 7 bases, and 4 bases lay outside the gene matches. Here the CDR3 DNA reads TGTGCCAGCAACCCACTAGCGGGGGCCTACAATGAGCAGTTCTTC. Its translation is CASNPLAGAYNEQFF.

CDR3 in amino acids: CASKEGPRYNSPLHF. The DNA for the CDR3 is TGTGCCAGCAAGGAGGGCCCGCGGTATAATTCACCCCTCCACTTT. The rearrangement links TRBV2 to TRBJ1-6; D remains ambiguous. Trimming took off 7 bases at V and 4 bases at J, with 14 bases between the two ends. Germline loops: CDR1 SNHLY, CDR2 FYNNEI. This CDR3 spans 15 amino acids.

This clonotype was counted only a few times. The rearrangement links TRBV15 to TRBJ2-3; no clear D gene. Germline CDR1 LNHNV, CDR2 YYDKDF (reference sequence). V was trimmed by 3 bases and J by 3 bases, leaving 13 bases between them. The CDR3 spans 15 residues. The DNA for the CDR3 is TGTGCCACCAGCAGGGATTCTACAAAGACAGATACGCAGTATTTT. It specifies CATSRDSTKTDTQYF.

This sequence joins TRBV7-8 and TRBJ2-7; 8 bases fit TRBD2. Germline loops: CDR1 SGHVS, CDR2 FQNEAQ. The J segment lost 4 bases and the V segment lost 1 base, leaving 6 bases of the junction unmatched. The CDR3 extends over 15 amino acids. CDR3 DNA sequence: TGTGCCAGCAGCTTAGTGGCTAGCGGGCGTTACGAGCAGTACTTC. It translates to CASSLVASGRYEQYF.

This clonotype was recorded a few times. The rearrangement joins TRBV27 to TRBJ1-6; no definite D call. Looked up from germline, CDR1 is MNHEY and CDR2 is SMNVEV (reference sequence). CDR3 length: 12 amino acids. V lost 7 bases, J lost 7 bases, and 8 bases lay in between. DNA of the CDR3: TGTGCCAGCAAGGTCAGCAATTCACCCCTCCACTTT. Encoded protein: CASKVSNSPLHF.

This clonotype was seen a few times. This chain joins TRBV7-8 and TRBJ2-3, with D possibly TRBD2 on 6 matching bases. The CDR3 has 15 amino acids. Germline V gene lookup returns CDR1 SGHVS and CDR2 FQNEAQ. The V end was cut by 0 bases, the J end by 5 bases, with 12 bases between. The CDR3 here is CASSLARDWGDTQYF. The CDR3 nucleotides read TGTGCCAGCAGCTTAGCGCGGGATTGGGGAGATACGCAGTATTTT.

The chain uses TRBV6-2 or TRBV6-3 and TRBJ2-4; 8 positions match TRBD1. TRBJ2-7 explains the end of the DNA better; the J call may be wrong. CDR1 and CDR2 from the germline V gene are MNHEY and SVGEGT. This CDR3 spans 13 amino acids. This CDR3 reads CASRRSGGSEQYF. The CDR3 bases are TGTGCCAGCAGGAGGTCAGGGGGCAGCGAGCAGTACTTC.

The chain is built from TRBV18 and TRBJ1-2, with D possibly matching TRBD1 (6 bases). V lost 3 bases and J lost 4, with 9 bases in between. The CDR3 extends over 13 amino acids. The germline CDR1 and CDR2 sequences are KGHSH and LQKENI. CDR3: CASSPRGGYGYTF. The CDR3 region has the DNA TGTGCCAGCTCACCCAGGGGCGGCTATGGCTACACCTTC.